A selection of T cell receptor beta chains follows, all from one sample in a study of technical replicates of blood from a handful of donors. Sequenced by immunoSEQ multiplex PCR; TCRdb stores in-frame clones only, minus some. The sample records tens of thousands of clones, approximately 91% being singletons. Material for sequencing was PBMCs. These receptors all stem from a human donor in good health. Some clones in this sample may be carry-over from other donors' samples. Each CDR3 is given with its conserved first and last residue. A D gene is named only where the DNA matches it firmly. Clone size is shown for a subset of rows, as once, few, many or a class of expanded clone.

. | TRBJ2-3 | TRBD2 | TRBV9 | CASSVYLCLGAGGIRTDTQYF | TGTGCCAGCAGCGTATACCTTTGCTTGGGAGCGGGAGGGATCCGCACAGATACGCAGTATTTT
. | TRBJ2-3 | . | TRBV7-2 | CASSLGADTQYF | TGTGCCAGCAGCTTAGGAGCAGATACGCAGTATTTT
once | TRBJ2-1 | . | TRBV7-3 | CASSSQPGLAYNEQFF | TGTGCCAGCAGCTCCCAGCCCGGTCTAGCCTACAATGAGCAGTTCTTC
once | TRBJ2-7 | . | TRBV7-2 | CASSLVQGSYEQYF | TGTGCCAGCAGCTTAGTACAGGGTTCCTACGAGCAGTACTTC
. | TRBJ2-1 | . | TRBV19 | CASSIGVVGDEQFF | TGTGCCAGTAGTATAGGTGTCGTAGGGGATGAGCAGTTCTTC
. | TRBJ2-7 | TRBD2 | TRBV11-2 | CASSLAASGRHEQYF | TGTGCCAGCAGCTTAGCCGCTAGCGGGAGGCACGAGCAGTACTTC
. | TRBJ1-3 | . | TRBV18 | CASSRTRDSGNTIYF | TGTGCCAGCTCACGAACCAGGGACTCTGGAAACACCATATATTTT
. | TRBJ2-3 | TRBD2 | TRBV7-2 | CASSLSGTWVDTQYF | TGTGCCAGCAGCCTTAGCGGGACTTGGGTGGATACGCAGTATTTT
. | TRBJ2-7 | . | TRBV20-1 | CSAYSGEQYF | TGCAGTGCTTACAGCGGGGAGCAGTACTTC
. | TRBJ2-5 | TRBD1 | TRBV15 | CATSRMGQQETQYF | TGTGCCACCAGCAGGATGGGACAGCAAGAGACCCAGTACTTC
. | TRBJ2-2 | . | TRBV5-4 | CASSHQYTTAGELFF | TGTGCCAGCAGTCACCAATACACCACCGCCGGGGAGCTGTTTTTT
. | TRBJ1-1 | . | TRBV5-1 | CASSSGEGAVNTEAFF | TGCGCCAGCAGCTCTGGGGAAGGGGCTGTGAACACTGAAGCTTTCTTT
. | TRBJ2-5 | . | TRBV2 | CASAQGQETQYF | TGTGCCAGCGCCCAGGGTCAAGAGACCCAGTACTTC
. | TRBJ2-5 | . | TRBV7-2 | CASSRDGGLETQYF | TGTGCCAGCAGCCGAGACGGGGGATTAGAGACCCAGTACTTC
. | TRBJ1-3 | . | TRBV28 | CASSLSDTGNTIYF | TGTGCCAGCAGTTTGAGTGACACTGGAAACACCATATATTTT
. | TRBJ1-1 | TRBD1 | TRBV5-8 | CASSRIGQGAEAFF | TGTGCCAGCAGCCGAATAGGACAGGGCGCTGAAGCTTTCTTT
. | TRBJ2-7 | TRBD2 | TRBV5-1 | CASMQSDGGDYEQYF | TGCGCCAGCATGCAAAGCGATGGGGGGGACTACGAGCAGTACTTC
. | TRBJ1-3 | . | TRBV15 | CATRPGLVSGNTIYF | TGTGCCACCAGACCAGGGTTAGTCTCTGGAAACACCATATATTTT
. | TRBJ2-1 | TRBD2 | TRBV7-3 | CASSPTGTSGVWDEQFF | TGTGCCAGCAGCCCAACGGGTACTAGCGGGGTGTGGGATGAGCAGTTCTTC
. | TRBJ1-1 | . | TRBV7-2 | CASSSTQRYTEAFF | TGTGCCAGCAGCTCCACCCAACGGTACACTGAAGCTTTCTTT
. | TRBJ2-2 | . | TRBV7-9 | CASSLQGVLTGELFF | TGTGCCAGCAGCCTACAGGGCGTTCTAACCGGGGAGCTGTTTTTT
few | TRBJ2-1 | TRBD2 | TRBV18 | CASSSRTSDYNEQFF | TGTGCCAGCTCATCAAGGACTAGCGACTACAATGAGCAGTTCTTC
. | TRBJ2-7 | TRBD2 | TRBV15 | CATSKASGDSYEQYF | TGTGCCACCAGCAAGGCTAGCGGGGACTCCTACGAGCAGTACTTC